The source of this T cell receptor beta chain is a study of blood T cells in healthy people across ages. Study information: About one barcoded beta molecule per two T cells was captured by template switching. Whole-study results and caveats: Donor CMV infection status was unknown, possibly confounding age-related changes in expanded clonotypes.

On this clonotype itself: What it binds is unknown. Possible read error: a much larger clone is one base away.

V was pared by 5 bases and J by 3 bases, with 5 bases between. The CDR3 sequence is 11 residues long. A second 7 to 11 cycle PCR used barcoded and J-beta primers. TCRdb fed the 5' RACE reads into MiXCR, producing one record per CDR3 protein. The table lists roughly 730,000 distinct CDR3 sequences, roughly three fifths of them singletons, with roughly 24% in the top ten. This receptor was identified in a man aged 35 to 55 in good health. This chain links TRBV12-3 or TRBV12-4 with TRBJ2-7; D uncertain. Input material: blood. The CDR3 is CASSPVYEQYF. CDR3 bases: TGTGCCAGCAGTCCCGTCTACGAGCAGTACTTC.